This T cell receptor (beta chain) was sequenced for a study of CD8+CD57+ T cells in acquired aplastic anemia. About the research overall: Sorted cells (CD4+ and CD8+) yielded DNA amounts that averaged approximately 3 ug.

This clonotype was seen a few times. Its matching antigen is unknown. Profiles of TCR beta VDJ and CDR3 were generated from a genomic DNA template. TCRdb re-analysed the reads in MiXCR, keeping a single row per CDR3 protein. The sample has about 400,000 distinct CDR3 sequences, around 68% seen once. Study observations and caveats: A set of roughly 27 CD8+ CDR3 sequences was shared between patients and controls, and these sequences appeared highly expressed in patients. Between patients and controls, CD8+ Simpson's diversity did not vary significantly.

The V gene end was trimmed by 4 bases and the J gene end by 6 bases; junction bases not matched to a gene: 9. The CDR3 sequence is 15 residues long. What was sequenced was sorted CD4+, CD8+, or CD8+CD57+ T cells (not recorded which) from PBMCs. This TCR was sampled from a human donor in good health, serving as a control. The rearrangement uses TRBV12-3 or TRBV12-4 and TRBJ2-1; 7 positions match TRBD1. DNA of the CDR3: TGTGCCAGCAGTTCTACCCGCGGACAGGCCAATGAGCAGTTCTTC. Its translation is CASSSTRGQANEQFF.